Following are 22 T cell receptor beta chains from one sample sequenced in a study of blood T cell repertoires in COVID-19. The protocol was immunoSEQ multiplex PCR, while the TCRdb copy is restricted to in-frame clones and leaves out a portion. The sample includes 20,000 to 25,000 clones, 80% to 90% of them seen just once. Sequenced input: peripheral blood. Receptors were obtained from a human donor with active COVID-19. The donor label of this sample is uncertain.

This chain joins TRBV4-2 and TRBJ2-3, with D perhaps matching TRBD2 (5 bases). Germline assignment: CDR1 LGHNA and CDR2 YNFKEQ. V was cut by 1 base and J by 3 bases, with 17 bases left in between. This CDR3 spans 17 amino acids. The CDR3 region has the DNA TGTGCCAGCAGCCAAGCCCCCTCAGCGGTGGGGACAGATACGCAGTATTTT. This encodes CASSQAPSAVGTDTQYF.

The chain recombines TRBV28 with TRBJ1-5, with 9 bases fitting TRBD1. The CDR3 contains 15 residues. V lost 5 bases to trimming and J lost 6 bases; unmatched junction nucleotides: 8. In germline, CDR1 is MDHEN, CDR2 SYDVKM. This chain's CDR3 is CASSPVTGGLQPQHF. DNA for the CDR3: TGTGCCAGCAGTCCAGTCACAGGGGGCCTTCAGCCCCAGCATTTT.

The chain recombines TRBV6-5 with TRBJ2-7, with D possibly TRBD2 on 6 matching bases. Between the trimmed V and J ends, which lost 10 bases and 1 base, there was a span of 11 bases. The CDR3 runs 12 residues. CDR1 and CDR2 (germline): MNHEY, SVGAGI. The CDR3 sequence: CAITGASYEQYF. In nucleotides, the CDR3 is TGTGCCATCACGGGAGCTTCCTACGAGCAGTACTTC.

J is TRBJ1-1 and V is TRBV5-1; weak D call: TRBD1 (6 bases). The V gene lost 3 bases and the J gene lost 1 base, with 10 bases spanning the gap. The V gene's germline CDR1 is SGHRS and CDR2 YFSETQ. The CDR3 loop spans 14 amino acids. This CDR3 reads CASSSGQPNTEAFF. Written as DNA, the CDR3 is TGCGCCAGCAGCTCTGGACAGCCGAACACTGAAGCTTTCTTT.

The chain recombines TRBV19 with TRBJ1-2, with TRBD1 matching 8 bases. This CDR3 comprises 13 residues. Germline trimming cut 4 bases from V and 10 bases from J; bases unmatched to any gene: 8. Germline CDR1 reads LNHDA; CDR2 reads SQIVND (reference sequence). CDR3 sequence (DNA): TGTGCCAGTAGTACCGGACAGGGACGGGTCTACACCTTC. Translated: CASSTGQGRVYTF.

The rearrangement links TRBV7-9 to TRBJ1-1, with 7 bases fitting TRBD1. Germline V gene lookup returns CDR1 SEHNR and CDR2 FQNEAQ (reference sequence). The ends lost 1 base at V and 10 bases at J; junction bases unmatched: 3. This CDR3 is built from 12 residues. CDR3 in amino acids: CASSLETGRAFF. Here the CDR3 DNA reads TGTGCCAGCAGCTTAGAGACAGGGAGAGCTTTCTTT. The variable domain in full, completed from reference TRBV7-9 and TRBJ1-1, reads DTGVSQNPRHKITKRGQNVTFRCDPISEHNRLYWYRQTLGQGPEFLTYFQNEAQLEKSRLLSDRFSAERPKGSFSTLEIQRTEQGDSAMYLCASSLETGRAFFGQGTRLTVV.

The J gene is TRBJ1-5, the V gene TRBV4-2; TRBD1 matches 9 bases. Germline CDR1 LGHNA, CDR2 YNFKEQ. The junction had 10 bases not matched to a gene; V was cut back by 1 base and J by 0 bases. This CDR3 has 19 amino acids. This CDR3 is CASSQGSGTGTHSNQPQHF. DNA for the CDR3: TGTGCCAGCAGCCAAGGCTCCGGGACAGGGACCCATAGCAATCAGCCCCAGCATTTT.

CDR3 amino acids: CASSQDREYGNTEAFF. In nucleotides, the CDR3 is TGTGCCAGCAGCCAAGACAGGGAATACGGGAACACTGAAGCTTTCTTT. The V call is TRBV28, the J call TRBJ1-1, with 7 bases identical to TRBD1. Germline V gene lookup returns CDR1 MDHEN and CDR2 SYDVKM. Trimming cost V 6 bases and J 1 base; bases outside gene matches: 11. The CDR3 has 16 residues.

The chain combines TRBV5-1 with TRBJ2-5, with 11 bases that match TRBD2. CDR1 SGHRS and CDR2 YFSETQ come from the germline V gene. The CDR3 is made up of 17 amino acids. V shed 2 bases, J shed 0 bases, and the junction held 6 bases outside the gene matches. CDR3 in amino acids: CASSFGTSGPNQETQYF. The CDR3 coding sequence is TGCGCCAGCAGCTTCGGGACTAGCGGACCCAACCAAGAGACCCAGTACTTC.

In its sample, this clone was seen a few times. The chain employs TRBV27 and TRBJ2-5, with D perhaps TRBD1 (5 bases). The CDR3 is made up of 13 amino acids. CDR1 and CDR2 (germline): MNHEY, SMNVEV (reference sequence). Trimming removed 6 bases at V and 7 bases at J, with 15 bases between. CDR3 region: CASSLAAQGTQYF. DNA for the CDR3: TGTGCCAGCAGCCTCGCGGCCCAGGGGACCCAGTACTTC.

The chain couples TRBV6-6 to TRBJ2-7, with TRBD1 matching 9 bases. The CDR3 is 14 amino acids. Trimming removed 7 bases from V and 4 bases from J; junction bases left unmatched: 8. CDR1 is MNHNY, CDR2 SVGAGI, per germline (reference sequence). This CDR3 is CASNSGTGRYEQYF. The CDR3 bases are TGTGCCAGCAATTCCGGGACAGGGAGGTACGAGCAGTACTTC.

CDR3 DNA: TGTGCCAGCAGCCAAGATCAGGGCGAGCAGTACTTC. Translating it yields CASSQDQGEQYF. The chain recombines TRBV4-2 with TRBJ2-7; D is possibly TRBD1 (5 bases). V dropped 0 bases and J dropped 6 bases, with 6 bases sitting between them. Germline loops: CDR1 LGHNA, CDR2 YNFKEQ. The CDR3 has 12 residues.

The chain couples TRBV7-3 to TRBJ2-7; 7 bases map to TRBD2. The ends lost 3 bases at V and 7 bases at J; junction bases unmatched: 6. CDR3 length: 13 residues. Germline assignment: CDR1 SGHTA and CDR2 FQGTGA. The CDR3 loop reads CASSLSTSAEQYF. The CDR3 nucleotides read TGTGCCAGCAGCTTGTCCACTAGCGCAGAGCAGTACTTC.

The gene calls are TRBV2 and TRBJ2-7; TRBD1 is a possible D gene (6 bases). This CDR3 has 10 residues. Germline V gene data show CDR1 as SNHLY and CDR2 as FYNNEI. V was clipped by 2 bases and J by 11 bases, with 7 bases between them. The CDR3 nucleotides are TGTGCCAGCAGTGAACAGGGGAAGTACTTC. Its translation is CASSEQGKYF.

The chain uses TRBV9 and TRBJ2-7, with TRBD2 matching 11 bases. From germline, CDR1 is SGDLS and CDR2 YYNGEE. This CDR3 is 14 amino acids long. V was pared by 3 bases and J by 5 bases, with 4 bases of the junction left unmatched. The CDR3 DNA reads TGTGCCAGCAGCGGCGGGACTAGCGGCAACGAGCAGTACTTC. Amino acids: CASSGGTSGNEQYF.

The chain links TRBV9 to TRBJ2-5; 8 bases line up with TRBD2. Germline V lookup: CDR1 SGDLS, CDR2 YYNGEE. The ends lost 4 bases at V and 2 bases at J; junction bases unmatched: 10. This CDR3 has 16 amino acids. CDR3 in amino acids: CASSPRWERGQETQYF. DNA for the CDR3: TGTGCCAGCAGCCCCAGATGGGAGCGGGGGCAAGAGACCCAGTACTTC.

The gene calls are TRBV7-9 and TRBJ2-7; D perhaps matches TRBD1 (5 bases). V gave up 4 bases and J gave up 0 bases, with 7 bases separating them. Germline loops: CDR1 SEHNR, CDR2 FQNEAQ (reference sequence). The CDR3 extends over 13 amino acids. DNA for the CDR3: TGTGCCAGCAGCTCGACAGCCTCCTACGAGCAGTACTTC. It translates to CASSSTASYEQYF. Looking up the rest from reference TRBV7-9 and TRBJ2-7 gives the full variable domain: DTGVSQNPRHKITKRGQNVTFRCDPISEHNRLYWYRQTLGQGPEFLTYFQNEAQLEKSRLLSDRFSAERPKGSFSTLEIQRTEQGDSAMYLCASSSTASYEQYFGPGTRLTVT.

V gene TRBV5-4 combines with J gene TRBJ2-3; 14 bases fit TRBD2. The CDR3 totals 16 residues. Germline CDR1 SGHNT, CDR2 YYREEE (reference sequence). Trimming cost V 0 bases and J 8 bases; bases outside gene matches: 5. Here the CDR3 reads CASSLGLAGGPVTQYF. In DNA form, the CDR3 reads TGTGCCAGCAGCTTGGGACTAGCGGGGGGGCCCGTTACGCAGTATTTT.

CDR3 sequence reads: CASSLRQGGLFGNQPQHF. As DNA, the CDR3 is TGTGCCAGCAGCTTGAGACAGGGGGGTTTATTCGGCAATCAGCCCCAGCATTTT. The V call is TRBV5-8, the J call TRBJ1-5; the match to TRBD1 covers 9 bases. The CDR3 has 18 amino acids. Germline V gives CDR1 SGHTS, CDR2 YDEGEE. The V gene end was trimmed by 1 base and the J gene end by 2 bases; junction bases not matched to a gene: 10.

J is TRBJ2-3 and V is TRBV4-1, with TRBD2 matching 8 bases. CDR3 length: 17 amino acids. V was clipped by 0 bases and J by 2 bases; unmatched bases: 7. Germline V gives CDR1 MGHRA, CDR2 YSYEKL. In nucleotides, the CDR3 is TGCGCCAGCAGCCAAGATGGCGGGGGGAGCCCCACAGATACGCAGTATTTT. The encoded protein is CASSQDGGGSPTDTQYF.

The chain couples TRBV29-1 to TRBJ2-1, with 16 positions matching TRBD2. Germline CDR1 SQVTM, CDR2 ANQGSEA. This CDR3 region has 18 residues. The trim removed 4 bases at V and 3 bases at J, leaving 9 bases unmatched. CDR3 sequence (DNA): TGCAGCGTTGGGGGGACTAGCGGGAGGGGCTCCTACTACAATGAGCAGTTCTTC. It yields the protein CSVGGTSGRGSYYNEQFF.

The chain uses TRBV4-1 and TRBJ2-3; 8 nucleotides line up with TRBD2. After removal of 2 bases from V and 2 bases from J, the junction contained 6 bases not matched to a gene. Per the germline V gene, CDR1 is MGHRA and CDR2 is YSYEKL. The CDR3 is 16 amino acids. The CDR3 reads CASSQKAGALTDTQYF. CDR3 nucleotide sequence: TGCGCCAGCAGCCAAAAAGCGGGGGCTCTCACAGATACGCAGTATTTT.